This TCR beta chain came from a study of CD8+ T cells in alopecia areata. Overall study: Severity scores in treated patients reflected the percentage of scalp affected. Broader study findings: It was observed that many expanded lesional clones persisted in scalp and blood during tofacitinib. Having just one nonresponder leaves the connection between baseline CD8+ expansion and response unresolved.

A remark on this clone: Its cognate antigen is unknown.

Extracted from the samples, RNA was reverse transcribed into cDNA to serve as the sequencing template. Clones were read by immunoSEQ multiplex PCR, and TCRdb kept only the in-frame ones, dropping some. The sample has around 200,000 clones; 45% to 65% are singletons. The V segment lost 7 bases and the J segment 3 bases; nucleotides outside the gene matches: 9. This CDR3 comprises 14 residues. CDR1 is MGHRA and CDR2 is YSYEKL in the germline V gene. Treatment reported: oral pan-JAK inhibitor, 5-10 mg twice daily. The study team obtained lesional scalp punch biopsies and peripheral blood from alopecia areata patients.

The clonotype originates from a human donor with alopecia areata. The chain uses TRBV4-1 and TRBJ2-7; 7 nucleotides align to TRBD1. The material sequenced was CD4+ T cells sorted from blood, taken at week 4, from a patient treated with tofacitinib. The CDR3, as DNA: TGCGCCAGCACCCCGACAGGGACCGTCTACGAGCAGTACTTC. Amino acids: CASTPTGTVYEQYF.